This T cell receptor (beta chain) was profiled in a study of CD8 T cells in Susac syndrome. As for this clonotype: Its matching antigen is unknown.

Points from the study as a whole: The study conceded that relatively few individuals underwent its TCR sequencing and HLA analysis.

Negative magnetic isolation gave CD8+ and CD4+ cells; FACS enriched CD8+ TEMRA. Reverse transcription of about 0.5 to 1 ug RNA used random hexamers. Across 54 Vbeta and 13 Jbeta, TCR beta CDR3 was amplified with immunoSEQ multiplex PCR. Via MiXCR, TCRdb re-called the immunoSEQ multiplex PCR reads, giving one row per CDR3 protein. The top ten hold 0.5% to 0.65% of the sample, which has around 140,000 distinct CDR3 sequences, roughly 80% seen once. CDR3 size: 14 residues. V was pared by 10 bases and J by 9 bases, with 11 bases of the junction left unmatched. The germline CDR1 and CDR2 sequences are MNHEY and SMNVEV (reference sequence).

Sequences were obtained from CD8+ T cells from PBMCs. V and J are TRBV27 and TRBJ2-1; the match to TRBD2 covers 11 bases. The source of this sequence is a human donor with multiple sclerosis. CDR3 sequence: CATRIAGGPGEQFF. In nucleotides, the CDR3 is TGTGCCACGAGGATAGCGGGAGGGCCGGGTGAGCAGTTCTTC.